This T cell receptor beta chain was identified in a study of shared clonotypes between healthy human individuals. Generated by immunoSEQ multiplex PCR, the TCRdb table keeps only in-frame clones and is missing some. The sample gives some 550,000 clones, 95% to 98% of which show up once; roughly 0.05% is in the top ten. Looked up from germline, CDR1 is SNHLY and CDR2 is FYNNEI. The length of the CDR3 is 14 residues. V was clipped by 4 bases and J by 3 bases, with 13 bases between them. The receptor was isolated from a woman in her twenties or thirties in good health. The chain has TRBV2 and TRBJ2-7, with D possibly being TRBD1 (6 bases). Material for sequencing was naive CD4+ T cells sorted from blood. Subset specified: CD45RA+ positively selected. This chain's CDR3 is CASSVRGAFYEQYF. The CDR3 nucleotides are TGTGCCAGCAGTGTCAGGGGCGCTTTCTACGAGCAGTACTTC.